This T cell receptor beta chain was profiled in a study of cytomegalovirus exposure and HLA in healthy donors (dated by TCRdb to about 2017). Regarding the complete study: An earlier analysis of some 600 of the donors reported about 280 Gb of sequence data and around 110 million unique TCR beta sequences obtained from about 170 million T cells. The number of donors typed differed by locus, with about 629-640 for A, B, C, DRB1 and DQB1, 522 for DQA1, about 610 for DPA1, and some 440 for DPB1. Besides the first cohort of around 700 subjects, a separate validation cohort made up of 120 different subjects was used. Among the approximately 420 genotyped donors, 75% to 90% belonged to the genetic ancestry cluster associated with self-reported Caucasian donors. A later analysis re-analyzed previously published TCR beta repertoires from 600 to 850 donors and added high-resolution HLA genotyping to study TCR occurrence patterns. Four to six DR-DQ haplotypes were handled as single units for association and clustering because linkage in the cohort was strong. HLA typing covered class I and class II loci at four-digit resolution. Approximately 300 gigabases of sequencing data and around 90 million unique TCR sequences made up an early release that covered around 640 HLA-typed donors. To decide whether each TCR beta V gene segment behaved as functional or pseudogenic, an earlier analysis of some 580 of the donors relied on high-throughput TCR beta sequencing. The study profiled the T cell repertoires of under 700 subjects by immunosequencing and related them to cytomegalovirus serostatus. The aim of the study was to test whether cataloging public T cell receptors could identify signatures of past pathogen exposure. Rather than drawing on any new phenotypic data, the later analysis identified candidate immune exposures from TCR beta sequences and the way those sequences occurred across donors. Genome-wide SNP genotypes for about 65% of the roughly 670 donors were used in a later genetic analysis, which treated that subset as a discovery cohort. The study combined high-throughput TCR immunosequencing, statistical association of individual TCRs with disease status, and machine learning to predict cytomegalovirus infection status. Every discovery cohort repertoire had been produced on one sequencing platform. On average, 235,054 unique TCR beta nucleotide sequences were sequenced per donor among 398 genotyped donors of the cohort, with roughly 18% of those sequences being non-productive. Donor age, sex, ethnicity and CMV serostatus were collected together with the repertoire data. Summary of the overall study and its limitations: A later analysis associated 15,000 or so TCR beta sequences with specific HLA alleles at a false discovery rate of 0.05. Because counts were too low, more than 15 rarely observed V segments, including chromosome 9 orphons, were excluded from the earlier analysis of a few hundred of the donors. The study gave a list of around 170 TCR beta chains associated with cytomegalovirus. Correlated functional status among segregating V segments might be attributable to linkage disequilibrium, but an unknown experimental factor could not be ruled out. Roughly uniform sequencing depth across donors was assumed in presence/absence analyses, although this assumption may not hold. The classifier was reported to diagnose cytomegalovirus status with high specificity and sensitivity in both the original cohort and the validation cohort. In vitro tests confirmed that a few of the cytomegalovirus-associated TCR beta chains recognize cytomegalovirus antigens. A later analysis found that HLA-associated TCR beta chains were more clonally expanded and had lower generation probabilities than equally common non-associated chains. A further reported finding was that TCR beta sequences accurately predicted the HLA-A and HLA-B alleles for most subjects in the first cohort. According to a later analysis, TCR association rates differed among HLA loci, with DRB1 alleles showing the most associated TCRs and HLA-C alleles showing the fewest. Across donors, most TCR sequences were observed very rarely, whereas some public TCRs were present in many individuals. For the cohort, immune exposure information was limited to CMV serostatus. Some IMGT-functional V segments, including TRBV6-2 and TRBV6-3, could not be distinguished by the 87-base-pair reads and were therefore excluded. When HLA alleles, especially DR and DQ, strongly co-occurred, attributing TCR associations to individual alleles was difficult. In a later genetic analysis, a missense DCLRE1C variant was associated with V-gene and J-gene trimming of TCR beta chains, and the association was replicated in an independent cohort. The cohort was sequenced for TCR beta chains only, and without alpha or paired-chain data the features that could be detected were limited. It was suggested by the authors that the approach could potentially be generalized to other disease states and immunological phenotypes. Broadly in line with IMGT annotations, most TCR beta V segments showed up in productive rearrangements about 87% or about 30% of the time in an earlier analysis of several hundred of the donors. In a later genetic analysis, fewer N-insertions in productive TCRs were reported among donors in an Asian-associated ancestry cluster than the approximately 670-donor mean. A cluster of highly shared sequence variants was judged likely to be a technical artifact of the sequencing pipeline. According to a later analysis, parvovirus B19, influenza, CMV and Epstein-Barr virus appeared linked to several top co-occurrence clusters. HLA typing was unavailable for some donors at each locus, so association tests used only the typed subset. In a later analysis, most CMV-associated TCR beta chains were found to appear HLA-restricted, with HLA associations seemingly driven largely by CMV exposure.

The library was obtained by the immunoSEQ multiplex PCR assay. The multiplex PCR relied on a mix of 60 forward primers for TCR Vbeta segments and 13 reverse primers for TCR Jbeta segments. The CDR3 region of rearranged TCR beta genes was amplified from genomic DNA with a multiplex PCR assay. The amplified TCR beta libraries were sequenced on the Illumina HiSeq System as 87-base-pair reads. In the paper's pipeline: In a later analysis, 77 million or so unique TCR beta chains were counted across the roughly 610 repertoires, and about 10 million of these chains were shared by at least two donors. Raw reads were error-corrected and collapsed into unique sequences by a nearest-neighbor algorithm in which closely related sequences were merged to remove PCR and sequencing errors. V, D and J gene segments were assigned by aligning CDR3 sequences to IMGT reference sequences. Each retained sequence needed at least a six-nucleotide match to both a V gene segment and a J gene segment. A rearrangement was called productive if the CDR3 had no stop codons and remained in frame with V and J, and every other rearrangement was called non-productive. CDR3 was defined by IMGT convention, running from the second conserved V-encoded cysteine to the conserved J-encoded phenylalanine. In an earlier analysis of roughly 610 of the donors, sequences lacking an unambiguous match to a single V gene segment were excluded. An earlier analysis of about 600 of the donors called V segments functional above 56.7% productive rearrangements and segregating when the between-donor standard deviation exceeded 5%. A statistical classification framework was built to diagnose cytomegalovirus status from the catalog of TCR beta chain sequences. In a later analysis, V and J genes were assigned by comparing TCR nucleotide sequences against IMGT/GENE-DB human TR gene sequences. In a later analysis, CDR3 sequences and most-parsimonious VDJ recombination scenarios were assigned using the TCRdist pipeline. A later analysis defined each TCR beta chain by its CDR3 amino acid sequence plus V-gene family, and excluded reads lacking a unique V-gene family. In a later analysis, 500 to 700 highly shared, low-generation-probability nucleotide sequences were removed to address suspected cross-contamination and a sequencing artifact. For each public chain, a later analysis derived a clonal expansion index from normalized ranks of inferred template counts within each repertoire. A later analysis computed generation probabilities with a VDJ recombination model fitted to out-of-frame rearrangements, and checked the results against IGoR. Hypergeometric tests were used in a later analysis to score TCR-TCR, TCR-HLA and TCR-CMV co-occurrence, with a repertoire-size bias correction applied to the TCR pairs. In a later analysis, false discovery rates were estimated by permuting HLA or CMV assignments 20 times. In a later analysis, co-occurring TCRs were grouped using DBSCAN, and TCRdist sequence similarity was added for clustering within HLA-allele-positive subsets. Repertoires with fewer than 30,000 or more than 120,000 public chains, plus five repertoires with anomalous nucleotide sharing, were excluded from co-occurrence clustering. TCRdb provides this immuneACCESS table in a form limited to in-frame rearrangements. Some clones are lacking; in checked studies, under half of them reflect an unresolved V gene, and why the rest are absent is not known. V, J and clone size are taken as reported in that table, and D and trimming were inferred from the DNA itself. The sample data list 85,000 to 130,000 clones, and more than 65% of these were observed just once. The ten largest clones represent 5% to 7% of the sample.

Turning to this clone: The specificity of this receptor is unknown. Per-base qualities were not stored, and no clone one base away is much larger.

The cohort was made up of 666 healthy bone marrow donors. At the time of sampling, all cohort members were nominally healthy, though unrecorded immune exposures were likely present. The donor was CMV seropositive and was included in the group of 250 to 350 seropositive cohort members. A peripheral blood sample was collected from each donor, and TCR beta sequencing was performed on peripheral blood mononuclear cells. The Qiagen DNeasy Blood Extraction Kit was used to extract genomic DNA from the blood cell samples. Cut back by 2 bases and 5 bases, the V and J ends lie 16 bases apart. The CDR3 contains 15 residues, cysteine and phenylalanine counted. Solely the CDR3 DNA is kept, with 45 bases framed from the first base. As encoded in the germline V gene (reference sequence), CDR1 is SGHNT while CDR2 is YYREEE.

The TCR comes from a woman in her 50s in good health and CMV-seropositive. Sequencing was carried out using PBMCs. The chain links TRBV5-4 with TRBJ1-1, with the D gene call left open. The bases are TGTGCCAGCAGCTTAGGAAGCCCGGGGAGGACTGAAGCTTTCTTT. Its amino acids are CASSLGSPGRTEAFF.